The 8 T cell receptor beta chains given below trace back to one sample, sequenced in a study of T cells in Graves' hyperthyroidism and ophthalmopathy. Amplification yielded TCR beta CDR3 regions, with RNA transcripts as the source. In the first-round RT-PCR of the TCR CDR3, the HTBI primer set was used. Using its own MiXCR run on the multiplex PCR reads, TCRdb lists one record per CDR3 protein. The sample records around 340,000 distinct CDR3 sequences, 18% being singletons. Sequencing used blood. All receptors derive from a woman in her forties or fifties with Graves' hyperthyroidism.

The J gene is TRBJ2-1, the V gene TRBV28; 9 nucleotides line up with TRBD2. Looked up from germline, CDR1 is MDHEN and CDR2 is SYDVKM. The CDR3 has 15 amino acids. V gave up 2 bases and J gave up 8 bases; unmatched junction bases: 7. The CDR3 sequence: CASSLAGGLVDEQFF. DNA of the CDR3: TGTGCCAGCAGTTTAGCGGGAGGGCTGGTCGATGAGCAGTTCTTC.

The CDR3 sequence: CASSLRYLASEQFF. Here the CDR3 DNA reads TGTGCCAGCAGTTTAAGGTATCTAGCGTCTGAGCAGTTCTTC. This chain uses TRBV28 with TRBJ2-1; D is perhaps TRBD2 (6 bases). Trimming left V 2 bases short and J 9 bases short, with 14 bases between. This CDR3 is 14 amino acids long. Germline values: CDR1 MDHEN, CDR2 SYDVKM. Looking up the rest from reference TRBV28 and TRBJ2-1 gives the full variable domain: DVKVTQSSRYLVKRTGEKVFLECVQDMDHENMFWYRQDPGLGLRLIYFSYDVKMKEKGDIPEGYSVSREKKERFSLILESASTNQTSMYLCASSLRYLASEQFFGPGTRLTVL.

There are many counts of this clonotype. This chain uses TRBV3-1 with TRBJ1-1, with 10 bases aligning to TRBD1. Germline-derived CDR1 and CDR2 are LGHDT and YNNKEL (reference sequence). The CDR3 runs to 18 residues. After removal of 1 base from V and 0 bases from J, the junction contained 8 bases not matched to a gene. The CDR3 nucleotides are TGTGCCAGCAGCCAAGTTTACGGGACAGGGGACATGAACACTGAAGCTTTCTTT. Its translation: CASSQVYGTGDMNTEAFF. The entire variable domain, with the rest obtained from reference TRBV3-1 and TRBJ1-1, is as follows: DTAVSQTPKYLVTQMGNDKSIKCEQNLGHDTMYWYKQDSKKFLKIMFSYNNKELIINETVPNRFSPKSPDKAHLNLHINSLELGDSAVYFCASSQVYGTGDMNTEAFFGQGTRLTVV.

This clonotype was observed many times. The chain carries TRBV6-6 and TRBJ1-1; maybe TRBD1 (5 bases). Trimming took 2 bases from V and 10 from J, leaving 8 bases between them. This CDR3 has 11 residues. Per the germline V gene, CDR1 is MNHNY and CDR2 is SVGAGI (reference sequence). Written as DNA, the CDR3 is TGTGCCAGCAGTTACAGGGGAGTAGCTTTCTTT. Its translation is CASSYRGVAFF.

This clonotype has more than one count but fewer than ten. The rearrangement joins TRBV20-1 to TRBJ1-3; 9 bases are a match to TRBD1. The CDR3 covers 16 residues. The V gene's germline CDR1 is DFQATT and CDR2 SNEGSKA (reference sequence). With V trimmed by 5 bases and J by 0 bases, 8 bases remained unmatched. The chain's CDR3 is CSAQRQGVTSGNTIYF. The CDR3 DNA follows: TGCAGTGCTCAACGACAGGGGGTTACCTCTGGAAACACCATATATTTT.

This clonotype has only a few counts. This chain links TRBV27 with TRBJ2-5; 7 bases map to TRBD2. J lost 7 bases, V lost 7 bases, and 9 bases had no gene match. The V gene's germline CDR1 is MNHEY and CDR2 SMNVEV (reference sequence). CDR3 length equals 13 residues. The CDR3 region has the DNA TGTGCCAGCAAACCCGGGACTAAGGGGACCCAGTACTTC. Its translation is CASKPGTKGTQYF.

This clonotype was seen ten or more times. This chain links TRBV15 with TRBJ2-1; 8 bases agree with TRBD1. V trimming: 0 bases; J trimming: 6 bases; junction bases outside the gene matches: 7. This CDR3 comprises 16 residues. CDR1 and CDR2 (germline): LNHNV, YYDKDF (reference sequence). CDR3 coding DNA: TGTGCCACCAGCAGAGATTGGACAGGGAACCGCAATGAGCAGTTCTTC. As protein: CATSRDWTGNRNEQFF.

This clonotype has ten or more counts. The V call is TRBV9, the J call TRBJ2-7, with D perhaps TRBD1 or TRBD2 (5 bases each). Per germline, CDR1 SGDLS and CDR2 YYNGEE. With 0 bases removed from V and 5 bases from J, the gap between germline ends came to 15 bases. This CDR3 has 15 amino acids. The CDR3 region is CASSVALGRAHEQYF. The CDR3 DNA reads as TGTGCCAGCAGCGTAGCTCTGGGACGGGCCCACGAGCAGTACTTC.